This T cell receptor beta chain was recorded in a study of T cell repertoires in cytomegalovirus infection. Study-level background: CMV infection plus the matching HLA type was flagged by public TCR beta signatures.

With regard to this clonotype: Its matching antigen is unknown.

TCRdb ran MiXCR on the reads and lists one entry per CDR3 protein. This table holds about 920,000 distinct CDR3 sequences, roughly 31% found once. V lost 1 base to trimming and J lost 1 base, with 11 bases between them. This CDR3 contains 17 residues. The chain combines TRBV12-3 or TRBV12-4 with TRBJ2-6; D not certain. The clonotype was recovered from a human donor in good health (CMV status not recorded). Some clones in this sample may be carry-over from other donors' samples. Source: cultured CD8+ T cells from PBMCs, taken from culture after CMV antigen stimulation. For the CDR3, the DNA is TGTGCCAGCAGTTTAGTTGGGTTATCTTCTGGGGCCAACGTCCTGACTTTC. Encoded protein: CASSLVGLSSGANVLTF.